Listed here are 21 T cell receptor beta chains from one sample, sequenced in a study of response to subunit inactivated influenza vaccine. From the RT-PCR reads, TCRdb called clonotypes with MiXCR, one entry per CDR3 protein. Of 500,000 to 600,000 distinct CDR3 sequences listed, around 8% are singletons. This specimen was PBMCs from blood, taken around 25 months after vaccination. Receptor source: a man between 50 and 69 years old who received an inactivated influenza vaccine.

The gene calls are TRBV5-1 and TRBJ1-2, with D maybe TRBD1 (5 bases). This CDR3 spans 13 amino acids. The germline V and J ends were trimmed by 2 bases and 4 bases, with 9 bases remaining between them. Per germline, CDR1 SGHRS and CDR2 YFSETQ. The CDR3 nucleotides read TGCGCCAGCAGCTTAAATGGGGCCTATGGCTACACCTTC. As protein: CASSLNGAYGYTF.

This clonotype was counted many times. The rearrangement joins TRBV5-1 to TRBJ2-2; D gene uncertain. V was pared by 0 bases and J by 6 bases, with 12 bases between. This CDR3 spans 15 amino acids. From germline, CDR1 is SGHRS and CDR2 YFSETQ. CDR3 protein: CASSLAGVEAGELFF. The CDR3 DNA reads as TGCGCCAGCAGCTTGGCCGGCGTGGAAGCCGGGGAGCTGTTTTTT.

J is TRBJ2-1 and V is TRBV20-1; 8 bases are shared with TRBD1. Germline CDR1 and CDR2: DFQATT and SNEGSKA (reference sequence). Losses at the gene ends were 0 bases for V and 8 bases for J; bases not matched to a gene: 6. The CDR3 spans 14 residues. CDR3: CSARDRQGWDEQFF. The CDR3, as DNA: TGCAGTGCTAGAGATCGACAGGGGTGGGATGAGCAGTTCTTC.

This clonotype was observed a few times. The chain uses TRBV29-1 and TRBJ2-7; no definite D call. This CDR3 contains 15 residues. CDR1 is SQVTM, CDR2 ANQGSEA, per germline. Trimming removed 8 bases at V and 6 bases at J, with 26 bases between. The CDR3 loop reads CSTRLRTVKRLEQYF. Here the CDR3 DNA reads TGCAGCACCAGGCTCCGCACCGTTAAACGTCTCGAGCAGTACTTC.

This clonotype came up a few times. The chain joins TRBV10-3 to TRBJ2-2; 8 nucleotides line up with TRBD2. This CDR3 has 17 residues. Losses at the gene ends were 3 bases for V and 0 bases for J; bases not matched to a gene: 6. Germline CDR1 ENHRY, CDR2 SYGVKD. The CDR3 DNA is TGTGCCATCAGTGACCCAGGTAGCGGGACGAACACCGGGGAGCTGTTTTTT. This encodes CAISDPGSGTNTGELFF.

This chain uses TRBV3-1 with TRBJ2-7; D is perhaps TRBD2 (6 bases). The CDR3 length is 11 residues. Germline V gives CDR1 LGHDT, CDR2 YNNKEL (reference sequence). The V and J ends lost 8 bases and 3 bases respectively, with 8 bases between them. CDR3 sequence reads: CASASDYEQYF. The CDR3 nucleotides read TGTGCCAGCGCTAGCGACTACGAGCAGTACTTC.

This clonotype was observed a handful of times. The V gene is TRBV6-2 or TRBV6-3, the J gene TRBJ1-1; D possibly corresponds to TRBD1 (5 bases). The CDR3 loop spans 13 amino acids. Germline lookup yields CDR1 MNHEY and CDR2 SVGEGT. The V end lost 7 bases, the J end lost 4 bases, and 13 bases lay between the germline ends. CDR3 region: CASNKAGGTEAFF. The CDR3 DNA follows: TGTGCCAGCAACAAGGCGGGGGGCACTGAAGCTTTCTTT.

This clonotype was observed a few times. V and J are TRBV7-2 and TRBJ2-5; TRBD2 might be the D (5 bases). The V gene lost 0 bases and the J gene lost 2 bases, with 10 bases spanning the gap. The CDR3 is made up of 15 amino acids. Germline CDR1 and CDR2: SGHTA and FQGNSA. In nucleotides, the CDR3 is TGTGCCAGCAGCTTAGCTGGGAGATTTCAAGAGACCCAGTACTTC. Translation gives CASSLAGRFQETQYF.

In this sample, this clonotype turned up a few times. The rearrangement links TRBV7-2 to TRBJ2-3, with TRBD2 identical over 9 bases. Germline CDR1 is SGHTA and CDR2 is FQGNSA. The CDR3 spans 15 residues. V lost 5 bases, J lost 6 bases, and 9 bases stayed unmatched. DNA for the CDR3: TGTGCCAGCAGCCCCCGCGGGGGGGAAGGGGATACGCAGTATTTT. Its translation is CASSPRGGEGDTQYF.

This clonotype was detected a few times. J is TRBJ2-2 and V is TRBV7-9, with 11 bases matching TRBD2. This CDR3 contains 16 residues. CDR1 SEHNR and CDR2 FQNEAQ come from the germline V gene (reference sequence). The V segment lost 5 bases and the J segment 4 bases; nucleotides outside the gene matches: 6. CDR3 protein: CASSKTSGGPTGELFF. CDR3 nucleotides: TGTGCCAGCAGCAAAACTAGCGGGGGACCCACCGGGGAGCTGTTTTTT.

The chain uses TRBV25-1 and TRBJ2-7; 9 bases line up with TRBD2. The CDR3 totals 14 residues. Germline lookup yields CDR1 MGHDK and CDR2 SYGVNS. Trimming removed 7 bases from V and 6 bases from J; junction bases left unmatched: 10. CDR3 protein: CASTPLAGVAEQYF. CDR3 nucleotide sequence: TGTGCCAGCACACCCTTAGCGGGAGTGGCCGAGCAGTACTTC.

Here the CDR3 reads CASSLLGRLDSPLHF. The CDR3 nucleotides read TGTGCCAGCAGCTTGTTGGGGAGGCTGGATTCACCCCTCCACTTT. The chain couples TRBV5-6 to TRBJ1-6, with D hard to call. The germline CDR1 and CDR2 sequences are SGHDT and YYEEEE. The CDR3 has 15 amino acids. V lost 1 base, J lost 8 bases, and 13 bases lay in between.

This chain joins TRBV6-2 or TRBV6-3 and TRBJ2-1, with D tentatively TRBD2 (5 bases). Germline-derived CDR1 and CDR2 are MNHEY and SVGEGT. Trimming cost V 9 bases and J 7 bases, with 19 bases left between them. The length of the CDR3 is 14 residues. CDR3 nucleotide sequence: TGTGCCAGTGGACTCGCCCTACTTCGGAATGAGCAGTTCTTC. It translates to CASGLALLRNEQFF.

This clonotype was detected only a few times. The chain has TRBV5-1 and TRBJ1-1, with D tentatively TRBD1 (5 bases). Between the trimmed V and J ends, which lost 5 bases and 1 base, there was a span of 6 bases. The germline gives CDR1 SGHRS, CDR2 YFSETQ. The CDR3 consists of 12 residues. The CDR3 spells CASRDTNTEAFF. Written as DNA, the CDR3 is TGCGCCAGCAGGGACACGAACACTGAAGCTTTCTTT.

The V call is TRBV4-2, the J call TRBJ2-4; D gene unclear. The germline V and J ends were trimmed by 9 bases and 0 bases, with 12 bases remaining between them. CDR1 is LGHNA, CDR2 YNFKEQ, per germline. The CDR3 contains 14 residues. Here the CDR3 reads CASSQPLAKNIQYF. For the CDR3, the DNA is TGTGCCAGTTCACAACCCTTAGCCAAAAACATTCAGTACTTC.

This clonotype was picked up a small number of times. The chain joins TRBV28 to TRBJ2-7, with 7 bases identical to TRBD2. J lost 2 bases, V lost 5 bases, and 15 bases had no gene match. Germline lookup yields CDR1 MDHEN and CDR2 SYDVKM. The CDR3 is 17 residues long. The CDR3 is CASSGNRAGTTPYEQYF. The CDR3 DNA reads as TGTGCCAGCAGTGGGAACCGAGCCGGGACTACGCCCTACGAGCAGTACTTC.

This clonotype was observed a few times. Here the CDR3 reads CASSQQVGIGPTYEQYF. For the CDR3, the DNA is TGCGCCAGCAGCCAACAGGTGGGGATCGGGCCCACCTACGAGCAGTACTTC. The gene calls are TRBV4-1 and TRBJ2-7; D gene uncertain. V lost 2 bases and J 2 bases, leaving 19 bases between the germline ends. CDR3 length: 17 residues. Germline V gene lookup returns CDR1 MGHRA and CDR2 YSYEKL.

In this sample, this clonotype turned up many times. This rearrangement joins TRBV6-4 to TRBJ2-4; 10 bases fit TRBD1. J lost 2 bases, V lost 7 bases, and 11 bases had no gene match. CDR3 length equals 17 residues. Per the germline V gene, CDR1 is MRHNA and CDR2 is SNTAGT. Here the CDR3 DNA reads TGTGCCAGCATTAACCCCCCGGGACAGGGGCCCAAAAACATTCAGTACTTC. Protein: CASINPPGQGPKNIQYF.

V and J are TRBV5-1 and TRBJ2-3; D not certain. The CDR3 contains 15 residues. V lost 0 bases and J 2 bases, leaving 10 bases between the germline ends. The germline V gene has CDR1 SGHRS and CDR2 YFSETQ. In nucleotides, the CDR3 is TGCGCCAGCAGCTTGGCATCTGGATACACAGATACGCAGTATTTT. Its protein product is CASSLASGYTDTQYF.

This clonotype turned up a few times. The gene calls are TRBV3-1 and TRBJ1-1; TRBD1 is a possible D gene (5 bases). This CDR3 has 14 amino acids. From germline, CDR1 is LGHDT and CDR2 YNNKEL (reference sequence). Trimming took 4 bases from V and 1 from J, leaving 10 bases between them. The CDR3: CASSRRTQNTEAFF. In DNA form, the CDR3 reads TGTGCCAGCAGCCGCCGGACACAGAACACTGAAGCTTTCTTT.

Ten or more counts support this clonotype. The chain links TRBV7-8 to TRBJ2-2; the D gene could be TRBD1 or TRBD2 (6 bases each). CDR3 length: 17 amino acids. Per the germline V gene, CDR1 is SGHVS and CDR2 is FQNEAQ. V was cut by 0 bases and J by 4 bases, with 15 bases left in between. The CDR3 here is CASSLAWGAGPTGELFF. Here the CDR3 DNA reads TGTGCCAGCAGCTTAGCGTGGGGGGCAGGGCCCACCGGGGAGCTGTTTTTT. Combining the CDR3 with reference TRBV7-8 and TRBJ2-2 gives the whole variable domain GAGVSQSPRYKVAKRGQDVALRCDPISGHVSLFWYQQALGQGPEFLTYFQNEAQLDKSGLPSDRFFAERPEGSVSTLKIQRTQQEDSAVYLCASSLAWGAGPTGELFFGEGSRLTVL.